This TCR beta chain was observed in a study of blood T cells in healthy people across ages. Study as a whole: T cells yielded about one barcoded beta molecule per two cells through template switching. Study-level results: The unknown donor CMV status may have confounded expanded clonotype changes.

V trimming: 0 bases; J trimming: 6 bases; junction bases outside the gene matches: 4. CDR1 is LGHDT, CDR2 YNNKEL, per germline (reference sequence). The CDR3 runs 14 residues. This clonotype was observed a handful of times. What it binds is not known. Healthy individuals of Caucasian origin from Russia, aged 6 to 90, served as donors. Sample-barcoded 5' priming and a J-beta primer mix drove a second PCR of roughly 6 to 12 cycles. From the 5' RACE reads, TCRdb called clonotypes with MiXCR, one entry per CDR3 protein. In the table there are 1 million or so distinct CDR3 sequences, less than 25% of which are singletons. These records were also assigned to another study, of T cells of mothers and their children.

The specimen was blood. This rearrangement joins TRBV3-1 to TRBJ2-7, with 8 positions matching TRBD1. The sequence came from a girl aged 2 to 10 in good health. The CDR3 DNA reads TGTGCCAGCAGCCAAGAGGGAACAGGGGGCGAGCAGTACTTC. Its translation is CASSQEGTGGEQYF.